These 3 T cell receptor beta chains were all obtained from the same sample, sequenced in a study of blood T cell repertoires in COVID-19 (dated by TCRdb to about 2020). Libraries were constructed by the immunoSEQ multiplex PCR assay. Drawn from immuneACCESS, this table holds only the in-frame rearrangements with V and J called that TCRdb kept. Clones are partly lost; checked studies trace under half to an unresolved V gene and leave the rest unexplained. This sample lists 160,000 or so clones; 75% to 90% were detected once. The top ten hold more than 2% of the sample. The sample taken for sequencing was peripheral blood. All receptors come from a woman in her seventies with acute or convalescent COVID-19.

CDR3 DNA: TGTGCCACCAGTGAGACAGGTTTGGCTGAAGCTTTCTTT. Amino acid sequence: CATSETGLAEAFF. The genes are TRBV24-1 and TRBJ1-1, with D perhaps TRBD1 (6 bases). The CDR3 covers 13 residues. V was pared by 4 bases and J by 6 bases, with 11 bases between. Germline lookup yields CDR1 KGHDR and CDR2 SFDVKD.

The chain couples TRBV21-1 to TRBJ2-2; whether TRBD1, the table's D call, matches the DNA was not checked. TRBV21-1 is tagged as a pseudogene. This CDR3 region has 16 residues. This chain's CDR3 is CASSKRQGAVTGELFF. The CDR3 nucleotides are TGTGCCAGCAGCAAACGTCAGGGGGCGGTCACCGGGGAGCTGTTTTTT.

About this clone itself: Other DNA sequences in this sample translate to the same CDR3. This chain joins TRBV6-5 and TRBJ1-5, with D possibly being TRBD1 (5 bases). CDR3 length: 14 residues. Germline V CDR1 and CDR2: MNHEY, SVGAGI. Trimming cost V 0 bases and J 4 bases, with 7 bases left between them. This CDR3 reads CASSYSGVNQPQHF. For the CDR3, the DNA is TGTGCCAGCAGTTACTCAGGGGTAAATCAGCCCCAGCATTTT.